A single sample is the source of the 31 T cell receptor beta chains below, sequenced in a study of early T cells in non-severe SARS-CoV-2 infection. TCRdb reanalysed the 5' RACE reads using MiXCR and keeps one entry per CDR3 protein. The table lists some 80,000 distinct CDR3 sequences, roughly 12% of them singletons. The sample in question was whole blood, obtained at baseline. These receptors all come from an adult who was a healthcare worker with PCR-confirmed SARS-CoV-2 infection or an uninfected control (not recorded which). The donor label of this sample is uncertain.

V gene TRBV6-2 or TRBV6-3 combines with J gene TRBJ2-7; TRBD2 aligns across 8 bases. From germline, CDR1 is MNHEY and CDR2 SVGEGT. V was pared by 5 bases and J by 7 bases, with 7 bases of the junction left unmatched. The length of the CDR3 is 13 residues. The CDR3, as DNA: TGTGCCAGCAGTCAATCCGTAGCGGGGGAGCAGTACTTC. The encoded protein is CASSQSVAGEQYF.

This clonotype was observed many times. This sequence joins TRBV7-2 and TRBJ1-2; TRBD1 might be the D (6 bases). Trimming left V 5 bases short and J 1 base short, with 14 bases between. The CDR3 covers 15 residues. Germline lookup yields CDR1 SGHTA and CDR2 FQGNSA. CDR3: CASSPAGVNNYGYTF. Here the CDR3 DNA reads TGTGCCAGCAGCCCGGCAGGGGTAAATAACTATGGCTACACCTTC.

This clonotype has only a few counts. The rearrangement links TRBV18 to TRBJ2-1; possible D gene TRBD1, 6 bases. V was shortened by 3 bases and J by 9 bases, with 12 bases between the two germline ends. The germline V gene has CDR1 KGHSH and CDR2 LQKENI. The CDR3 runs to 13 residues. The CDR3 DNA follows: TGTGCCAGCTCACCCGGACAGTCCGGTGAGCAGTTCTTC. Amino acids: CASSPGQSGEQFF.

This chain joins TRBV27 and TRBJ1-1, with 10 bases fitting TRBD1. Germline V gives CDR1 MNHEY, CDR2 SMNVEV (reference sequence). The V gene end was trimmed by 8 bases and the J gene end by 5 bases; junction bases not matched to a gene: 5. CDR3 size: 13 residues. The CDR3 sequence: CASGRDRGTEAFF. CDR3 nucleotides: TGTGCCAGCGGGCGGGACAGGGGTACTGAAGCTTTCTTT.

This clonotype came up many times. This chain connects TRBV7-3 to TRBJ1-5; D unclear. The germline CDR1 and CDR2 sequences are SGHTA and FQGTGA. V lost 1 base, J lost 0 bases, and 4 bases lay in between. The CDR3 length is 14 residues. CDR3 DNA: TGTGCCAGCAGCTTAATGGGTAGCAATCAGCCCCAGCATTTT. Amino acid sequence: CASSLMGSNQPQHF.

The V call is TRBV19, the J call TRBJ2-1; TRBD2 matches 10 bases. After removal of 6 bases from V and 5 bases from J, the junction contained 4 bases not matched to a gene. Germline V gene lookup returns CDR1 LNHDA and CDR2 SQIVND (reference sequence). The CDR3 has 14 amino acids. CDR3 nucleotides: TGTGCCAGTAGCGGACTAGCGGTGAACAATGAGCAGTTCTTC. This translates into CASSGLAVNNEQFF.

This clonotype was seen more than once but under ten times. The CDR3, as DNA: TGTGCCGTAGGGCGGGACAGGGAATACGAGCAGTACTTC. Translated, it gives CAVGRDREYEQYF. This rearrangement joins TRBV10-3 to TRBJ2-7, with 9 bases fitting TRBD1. The CDR3 is 13 residues long. Germline assignment: CDR1 ENHRY and CDR2 SYGVKD. Trimming took 11 bases from V and 4 from J; bases not matched to a gene: 9.

Many counts were recorded for this clonotype. This chain uses TRBV20-1 with TRBJ1-6; D might be TRBD1 (5 bases). The CDR3 runs 14 residues. Trimming took off 3 bases at V and 8 bases at J, with 14 bases between the two ends. Per germline, CDR1 DFQATT and CDR2 SNEGSKA (reference sequence). The CDR3 reads CSASSRVGDSPLHF. The CDR3 DNA sequence: TGCAGTGCTAGCAGCAGGGTTGGAGATTCACCCCTCCACTTT.

This clonotype was recorded a few times. This sequence joins TRBV5-6 and TRBJ2-4; the D gene is possibly TRBD1 (6 bases). CDR3 length: 14 residues. From germline, CDR1 is SGHDT and CDR2 YYEEEE. Trimming cost V 4 bases and J 1 base, with 9 bases left between them. The CDR3 region is CASSLQGAKNIQYF. CDR3 nucleotide sequence: TGTGCCAGCAGCCTGCAGGGGGCCAAAAACATTCAGTACTTC.

The CDR3 here is CASSLAEWAGELFF. The DNA for the CDR3 is TGTGCCAGCAGCTTAGCTGAGTGGGCCGGGGAGCTGTTTTTT. The chain joins TRBV7-2 to TRBJ2-2; D uncertain. V lost 0 bases and J 6 bases, leaving 8 bases between the germline ends. Per germline, CDR1 SGHTA and CDR2 FQGNSA. CDR3 length equals 14 residues.

The rearrangement uses TRBV7-9 and TRBJ2-1; TRBD2 matches 7 bases. The CDR3 covers 15 residues. Germline lookup yields CDR1 SEHNR and CDR2 FQNEAQ (reference sequence). V dropped 3 bases and J dropped 5; count of bases not matched to a gene: 7. DNA for the CDR3: TGTGCCAGCAGCTTCTCTGAGACTAGCAACAATGAGCAGTTCTTC. This codes for CASSFSETSNNEQFF.

This clonotype was seen more than once but under ten times. The chain uses TRBV7-6 and TRBJ2-5; tentatively, D is TRBD1 (6 bases). Between the trimmed V and J ends, which lost 2 bases and 4 bases, there was a span of 14 bases. There are 15 residues in the CDR3. Germline CDR1 is SGHVS and CDR2 is FNYEAQ. The CDR3 region is CASSLLGGFRETQYF. Here the CDR3 DNA reads TGTGCCAGCAGCTTATTAGGGGGTTTCAGAGAGACCCAGTACTTC.

The rearrangement joins TRBV11-2 to TRBJ2-2, with D unresolved. The V and J ends lost 5 bases and 7 bases respectively, with 14 bases between them. This CDR3 contains 14 residues. Per the germline V gene, CDR1 is SGHAT and CDR2 is FQNNGV. Here the CDR3 reads CASSLRNDGGELFF. The CDR3 nucleotides are TGTGCCAGCAGCCTCAGGAACGACGGCGGGGAGCTGTTTTTT.

This clonotype showed up many times. The V call is TRBV29-1, the J call TRBJ2-1; possibly TRBD1 for D (5 bases). Trimming shortened V by 5 bases and J by 8 bases, and 10 bases separated the two germline ends. CDR3 length equals 11 residues. Germline CDR1 reads SQVTM; CDR2 reads ANQGSEA. CDR3 loop: CSVRRDHEQFF. The CDR3 DNA reads TGCAGCGTTCGCAGGGATCATGAGCAGTTCTTC.

This clonotype showed up just a few times. J is TRBJ2-2 and V is TRBV27; D is uncertain. CDR3 length: 14 amino acids. The V and J ends lost 4 bases and 8 bases respectively, with 14 bases between them. Germline CDR1 and CDR2: MNHEY and SMNVEV (reference sequence). CDR3 residues: CASSSRVVGGELFF. CDR3 nucleotide sequence: TGTGCCAGCAGTTCCCGGGTAGTCGGTGGGGAGCTGTTTTTT.

This clonotype was detected ten times or more. The V call is TRBV28, the J call TRBJ2-4; perhaps TRBD2 as D (6 bases). Trimming stripped 8 bases from V and 0 bases from J, with 17 bases between. Germline lookup yields CDR1 MDHEN and CDR2 SYDVKM. The CDR3 sequence is 16 residues long. The CDR3 region is CASGLGLLQAKNIQYF. Written as DNA, the CDR3 is TGTGCCAGCGGATTGGGACTCCTGCAAGCCAAAAACATTCAGTACTTC. Combining the CDR3 with reference TRBV28 and TRBJ2-4 gives the whole variable domain DVKVTQSSRYLVKRTGEKVFLECVQDMDHENMFWYRQDPGLGLRLIYFSYDVKMKEKGDIPEGYSVSREKKERFSLILESASTNQTSMYLCASGLGLLQAKNIQYFGAGTRLSVL.

The chain carries TRBV5-1 and TRBJ2-7, with 7 bases aligning to TRBD1. Germline assignment: CDR1 SGHRS and CDR2 YFSETQ. The ends lost 4 bases at V and 3 bases at J; junction bases unmatched: 7. CDR3 size: 14 residues. CDR3 protein: CASSRQGPSYEQYF. The CDR3 coding sequence is TGCGCCAGCAGCCGACAGGGCCCGAGCTACGAGCAGTACTTC.

The chain couples TRBV19 to TRBJ1-5; the D is unclear. V was trimmed by 3 bases and J by 7 bases, leaving 13 bases between them. This CDR3 comprises 14 residues. Germline CDR1 LNHDA, CDR2 SQIVND (reference sequence). The CDR3 region is CASSILGYPQPQHF. The CDR3 DNA reads as TGTGCCAGTAGTATTCTCGGGTACCCACAGCCCCAGCATTTT.

This clonotype was recorded a few times. This rearrangement joins TRBV29-1 to TRBJ2-4; a weak D match, TRBD2 (5 bases). Per the germline V gene, CDR1 is SQVTM and CDR2 is ANQGSEA. This CDR3 has 16 amino acids. V gave up 4 bases and J gave up 7 bases, with 23 bases separating them. The CDR3 DNA reads as TGCAGCGTTGCTGGAGGTCTTAGGCTGGGCGCTAACATTCAGTACTTC. As protein: CSVAGGLRLGANIQYF.

This clonotype was seen at least ten times. The genes are TRBV11-2 and TRBJ2-1; 7 bases fit TRBD1. The junction had 3 bases not matched to a gene; V was cut back by 3 bases and J by 4 bases. This CDR3 has 14 amino acids. Germline lookup yields CDR1 SGHAT and CDR2 FQNNGV. The CDR3 is CASSFGDRYNEQFF. The CDR3 DNA is TGTGCCAGCAGCTTTGGGGACAGATACAATGAGCAGTTCTTC.

This clonotype was picked up a small number of times. V usage is TRBV27 and J usage is TRBJ2-6; D is tentatively TRBD1 or TRBD2 (6 bases each). The CDR3 consists of 16 residues. Trimming removed 6 bases from V and 0 bases from J, with 12 bases in between. Per germline, CDR1 MNHEY and CDR2 SMNVEV (reference sequence). The CDR3 sequence: CASSGGGYSGANVLTF. In DNA, the CDR3 is TGTGCCAGCAGCGGAGGGGGTTACTCTGGGGCCAACGTCCTGACTTTC.

This clonotype has a count of ten or more. The chain joins TRBV29-1 to TRBJ1-1; D unresolved. Germline V lookup: CDR1 SQVTM, CDR2 ANQGSEA. V gave up 6 bases and J gave up 4 bases, with 12 bases separating them. CDR3 length equals 12 residues. CDR3 region: CSVTRFLTEAFF. The DNA of the CDR3 is TGCAGCGTAACGAGATTTCTCACTGAAGCTTTCTTT.

This clonotype was picked up a small number of times. The chain is built from TRBV29-1 and TRBJ1-1; no reliable D call. The CDR3 is made up of 11 amino acids. Germline assignment: CDR1 SQVTM and CDR2 ANQGSEA. Trimming took off 4 bases at V and 2 bases at J, with 5 bases between the two ends. The CDR3: CSVALNTEAFF. The CDR3 DNA follows: TGCAGCGTTGCGCTAAACACTGAAGCTTTCTTT.

This clonotype was seen ten or more times. The chain is built from TRBV10-3 and TRBJ1-5, with D unclear. Germline-derived CDR1 and CDR2 are ENHRY and SYGVKD. The CDR3 has 14 residues. Between the trimmed V and J ends, which lost 2 bases and 3 bases, there was a span of 8 bases. CDR3 loop: CAISEGGLNQPQHF. CDR3 DNA: TGTGCCATCAGTGAGGGTGGGCTCAATCAGCCCCAGCATTTT.

The chain uses TRBV6-2 or TRBV6-3 and TRBJ1-2, with D unclear. CDR3 length: 13 amino acids. The V end was cut by 0 bases, the J end by 4 bases, with 6 bases between. Per the germline V gene, CDR1 is MNHEY and CDR2 is SVGEGT. The DNA of the CDR3 is TGTGCCAGCAGTTACTCAACTGGCTATGGCTACACCTTC. It yields the protein CASSYSTGYGYTF.

This clonotype was counted only a few times. DNA of the CDR3: TGTGCCAGCACCGACAGGGGGCTGGACACTGAAGCTTTCTTT. Translating it yields CASTDRGLDTEAFF. The rearrangement joins TRBV12-3 or TRBV12-4 to TRBJ1-1, with 10 bases matching TRBD1. V was pared by 7 bases and J by 3 bases, with 5 bases of the junction left unmatched. This CDR3 is 14 amino acids long.

V gene TRBV7-8 combines with J gene TRBJ2-5, with TRBD1 matching 10 bases. With 4 bases clipped from V and 8 bases from J, the junction kept 13 bases outside the gene matches. Germline loops: CDR1 SGHVS, CDR2 FQNEAQ. The CDR3 extends over 16 amino acids. The CDR3 sequence is CASSWEDRGFDTTQYF. Here the CDR3 DNA reads TGTGCCAGCAGCTGGGAGGACAGGGGGTTCGACACAACCCAGTACTTC. Full variable domain (outside the CDR3, taken from reference TRBV7-8 and TRBJ2-5): GAGVSQSPRYKVAKRGQDVALRCDPISGHVSLFWYQQALGQGPEFLTYFQNEAQLDKSGLPSDRFFAERPEGSVSTLKIQRTQQEDSAVYLCASSWEDRGFDTTQYFGPGTRLLVL.

This rearrangement joins TRBV3-1 to TRBJ1-2; 7 bases align to TRBD1. The CDR3 is made up of 14 amino acids. Germline CDR1 is LGHDT and CDR2 is YNNKEL (reference sequence). V trimming: 2 bases; J trimming: 3 bases; junction bases outside the gene matches: 3. The CDR3 coding sequence is TGTGCCAGCAGCCAACCTGACAGGGACTATGGCTACACCTTC. It translates to CASSQPDRDYGYTF.

The chain combines TRBV7-8 with TRBJ2-3; 11 bases are a match to TRBD2. The CDR3 totals 17 residues. Germline V lookup: CDR1 SGHVS, CDR2 FQNEAQ. With V trimmed by 7 bases and J by 3 bases, 12 bases remained unmatched. CDR3 DNA: TGTGCCAGCACCCTTCGACTAGCGGGGCTTCAGACAGATACGCAGTATTTT. Its translation is CASTLRLAGLQTDTQYF.

This clonotype was seen at least ten times. The chain carries TRBV3-1 and TRBJ1-1, with D perhaps matching TRBD1 (5 bases). Germline CDR1 and CDR2: LGHDT and YNNKEL (reference sequence). The CDR3 is 12 amino acids. The V end was cut by 3 bases, the J end by 6 bases, with 8 bases between. CDR3 amino acids: CASSHQGPEAFF. CDR3 DNA sequence: TGTGCCAGCAGCCATCAGGGTCCTGAAGCTTTCTTT.

The V gene is TRBV7-8, the J gene TRBJ2-2; unclear D gene. The length of the CDR3 is 14 residues. Germline V gene lookup returns CDR1 SGHVS and CDR2 FQNEAQ. V lost 6 bases, J lost 2 bases, and 10 bases lay in between. The CDR3 loop reads CASSTDPNTGELFF. The CDR3 DNA is TGTGCCAGCAGTACGGACCCCAACACCGGGGAGCTGTTTTTT.